These 16 T cell receptor beta chains were sequenced from one sample in a study of early T cells in non-severe SARS-CoV-2 infection. TCRdb processed the 5' RACE reads anew with MiXCR; each CDR3 protein has one entry. The sample consists of around 71,000 distinct CDR3 sequences, 9% to 10% of them appearing once. The sample here was whole blood, taken at baseline. These receptors all stem from an adult who was a healthcare worker with PCR-confirmed SARS-CoV-2 infection or an uninfected control (not recorded which).

The chain recombines TRBV28 with TRBJ2-5; no firm D call. V was shortened by 5 bases and J by 2 bases, with 12 bases between the two germline ends. CDR1 and CDR2 (germline): MDHEN, SYDVKM. The CDR3 runs 14 residues. The CDR3 DNA reads TGTGCCAGCAGTCCCAAGACTTATCAAGAGACCCAGTACTTC. This translates into CASSPKTYQETQYF.

V is TRBV10-3 and J is TRBJ1-2; TRBD1 aligns across 10 bases. CDR3 length: 14 residues. V was pared by 10 bases and J by 1 base, with 6 bases of the junction left unmatched. In germline, CDR1 is ENHRY, CDR2 SYGVKD. The CDR3 DNA is TGTGCCACCGGGCGGGACAGGGGTAACTATGGCTACACCTTC. Encoded protein: CATGRDRGNYGYTF.

This chain links TRBV10-3 with TRBJ1-2; D gene unclear. The CDR3 contains 17 residues. The V gene lost 0 bases and the J gene lost 4 bases, with 18 bases spanning the gap. CDR1 ENHRY and CDR2 SYGVKD come from the germline V gene. CDR3 sequence reads: CAISESTRAAEGYGYTF. The CDR3 DNA sequence: TGTGCCATCAGTGAGTCCACCCGGGCCGCGGAGGGCTATGGCTACACCTTC.

This chain uses TRBV27 with TRBJ2-1, with D perhaps TRBD2 (5 bases). CDR3 size: 14 residues. Germline CDR1 reads MNHEY; CDR2 reads SMNVEV (reference sequence). The ends were cut back, 2 bases at V and 6 bases at J, with 11 bases in the middle. The DNA for the CDR3 is TGTGCCAGCAGTTTAGCGGGTAAGGGCAATGAGCAGTTCTTC. It codes for CASSLAGKGNEQFF.

This clonotype was counted only a few times. This chain connects TRBV28 to TRBJ2-5; D is tentatively TRBD1 or TRBD2 (6 bases each). V was pared by 3 bases and J by 6 bases, with 11 bases between. CDR1 and CDR2 (germline): MDHEN, SYDVKM. CDR3 length equals 13 residues. The CDR3 loop is CASSFGGGKTQYF. DNA of the CDR3: TGTGCCAGCAGTTTCGGAGGGGGGAAGACCCAGTACTTC.

The V call is TRBV7-9, the J call TRBJ1-1; D not certain. Germline V CDR1 and CDR2: SEHNR, FQNEAQ (reference sequence). This CDR3 has 9 residues. Deletions cut 5 bases from V and 11 bases from J, with 6 bases between. This CDR3 reads CASSPAAFF. The DNA of the CDR3 is TGTGCCAGCAGCCCGGCTGCTTTCTTT.

In its sample, this clonotype was seen many times. V gene TRBV2 combines with J gene TRBJ2-1; possibly TRBD2 for D (5 bases). This CDR3 has 14 amino acids. V was cut by 2 bases and J by 9 bases, with 14 bases left in between. Germline V gene lookup returns CDR1 SNHLY and CDR2 FYNNEI. Written as DNA, the CDR3 is TGTGCCAGCAGTGAACAGATAGCCCGGGGTGAGCAGTTCTTC. Its translation is CASSEQIARGEQFF.

This clonotype was observed a few times. The rearrangement links TRBV7-2 to TRBJ1-4; D is undetermined. This CDR3 spans 16 amino acids. The V gene's germline CDR1 is SGHTA and CDR2 FQGNSA. V shed 0 bases and J shed 8 bases, with 16 bases lying between them. The CDR3 reads CASSLAPLSLGEKLFF. In nucleotides, the CDR3 is TGTGCCAGCAGCTTAGCCCCCTTATCTCTAGGGGAAAAACTGTTTTTT. The variable domain in full, completed from reference TRBV7-2 and TRBJ1-4, reads GAGVSQSPSNKVTEKGKDVELRCDPISGHTALYWYRQSLGQGLEFLIYFQGNSAPDKSGLPSDRFSAERTGGSVSTLTIQRTQQEDSAVYLCASSLAPLSLGEKLFFGSGTQLSVL.

V is TRBV2 and J is TRBJ2-1; 12 positions match TRBD2. V was clipped by 6 bases and J by 4 bases; unmatched bases: 4. This CDR3 comprises 15 residues. The germline V gene has CDR1 SNHLY and CDR2 FYNNEI. In DNA form, the CDR3 reads TGTGCCAGCAGGCGGACTAGCGGGGCTTACAATGAGCAGTTCTTC. This codes for CASRRTSGAYNEQFF.

The J gene is TRBJ2-7, the V gene TRBV20-1; D is unresolved. V lost 3 bases and J 7 bases, leaving 22 bases between the germline ends. This CDR3 spans 15 amino acids. The germline gives CDR1 DFQATT, CDR2 SNEGSKA (reference sequence). The CDR3 DNA reads TGCAGTGCTAGTCGGGCAGAGGATACCTACGGGGAGCAGTACTTC. Its translation is CSASRAEDTYGEQYF.

The chain recombines TRBV4-2 with TRBJ2-2, with a weak D call TRBD2 (6 bases). This CDR3 is 12 amino acids long. Germline values: CDR1 LGHNA, CDR2 YNFKEQ. Between the trimmed V and J ends, which lost 4 bases and 6 bases, there was a span of 6 bases. The CDR3 reads CASSRLAGELFF. The DNA of the CDR3 is TGTGCCAGCAGCCGACTAGCCGGGGAGCTGTTTTTT.

This clonotype came up many times. The chain links TRBV20-1 to TRBJ2-5; 7 positions agree with TRBD1. The CDR3 runs 13 residues. V gave up 3 bases and J gave up 2 bases; unmatched junction bases: 3. The germline V gene has CDR1 DFQATT and CDR2 SNEGSKA (reference sequence). This chain's CDR3 is CSARGQFQETQYF. In nucleotides, the CDR3 is TGCAGTGCTAGGGGACAGTTTCAAGAGACCCAGTACTTC.

At least ten counts were recorded for this clonotype. This sequence joins TRBV28 and TRBJ2-3; TRBD2 agrees at 15 bases. The CDR3 sequence is 16 residues long. The junction had 4 bases not matched to a gene; V was cut back by 5 bases and J by 4 bases. Germline V gene sequence: CDR1 MDHEN, CDR2 SYDVKM. DNA of the CDR3: TGTGCCAGCAGTCGAGGGACTAGCGGGAGGCCAGATACGCAGTATTTT. As protein: CASSRGTSGRPDTQYF.

The V and J genes are TRBV11-2 and TRBJ2-3; possible D gene TRBD1, 5 bases. The CDR3 runs 14 residues. Deletions cut 8 bases from V and 2 bases from J, with 14 bases between. In germline, CDR1 is SGHAT, CDR2 FQNNGV. The CDR3, as DNA: TGTGCCAGCCGACAGTACCGGAACACAGATACGCAGTATTTT. This codes for CASRQYRNTDTQYF. Complete variable domain (other parts from reference TRBV11-2 and TRBJ2-3): EAGVAQSPRYKIIEKRQSVAFWCNPISGHATLYWYQQILGQGPKLLIQFQNNGVVDDSQLPKDRFSAERLKGVDSTLKIQPAKLEDSAVYLCASRQYRNTDTQYFGPGTRLTVL.

This clonotype has at least ten counts. The chain combines TRBV28 with TRBJ1-1, with 7 bases matching TRBD1. This CDR3 contains 14 residues. From germline, CDR1 is MDHEN and CDR2 SYDVKM. V lost 6 bases to trimming and J lost 0 bases; unmatched junction nucleotides: 4. As DNA, the CDR3 is TGTGCCAGCAGCCTCACAGGGGTGAACACTGAAGCTTTCTTT. Protein sequence: CASSLTGVNTEAFF.

This chain joins TRBV7-8 and TRBJ2-4, with D possibly being TRBD1 or TRBD2 (5 bases each). Germline CDR1 reads SGHVS; CDR2 reads FQNEAQ. Between the trimmed V and J ends, which lost 5 bases and 8 bases, there was a span of 19 bases. The CDR3 spans 15 residues. The CDR3 nucleotides are TGTGCCAGCAGCCACGGGACCCCTTACGGAGACATTCAGTACTTC. As protein: CASSHGTPYGDIQYF.